This TCR beta chain was obtained from a study of cytomegalovirus exposure and HLA in healthy donors. The study's findings and limits: TCR beta chains numbering approximately 150 were designated cytomegalovirus-associated. Later on, analysis showed that most CMV-associated TCR beta chains appeared to be HLA-restricted. Trimming of TCR beta V- and J-genes showed a link, identified in a later analysis, to a missense DCLRE1C variant.

As concerns this clone: Its antigen is unknown.

PCR involved 60 Vbeta and 13 Jbeta primers. Method: immunoSEQ multiplex PCR; TCRdb's copy keeps in-frame clones and lacks some. There are about 240,000 clones in the sample; approximately 78% occur only once, and around 0.44% lies in the top ten. The clonotype was recovered from a boy aged 5-17 years in good health and CMV-seronegative. Sequencing input: PBMCs.

The CDR3 region has the DNA TGTGCCAGCAGCAACAGACAGTCCTACGAGCAGTACTTC. Protein sequence: CASSNRQSYEQYF. The rearrangement joins TRBV27 to TRBJ2-7, with D possibly being TRBD1 (5 bases). The V end was cut by 6 bases, the J end by 1 base, with 10 bases between. The CDR3 runs 13 residues. Germline CDR1 and CDR2: MNHEY and SMNVEV (reference sequence).